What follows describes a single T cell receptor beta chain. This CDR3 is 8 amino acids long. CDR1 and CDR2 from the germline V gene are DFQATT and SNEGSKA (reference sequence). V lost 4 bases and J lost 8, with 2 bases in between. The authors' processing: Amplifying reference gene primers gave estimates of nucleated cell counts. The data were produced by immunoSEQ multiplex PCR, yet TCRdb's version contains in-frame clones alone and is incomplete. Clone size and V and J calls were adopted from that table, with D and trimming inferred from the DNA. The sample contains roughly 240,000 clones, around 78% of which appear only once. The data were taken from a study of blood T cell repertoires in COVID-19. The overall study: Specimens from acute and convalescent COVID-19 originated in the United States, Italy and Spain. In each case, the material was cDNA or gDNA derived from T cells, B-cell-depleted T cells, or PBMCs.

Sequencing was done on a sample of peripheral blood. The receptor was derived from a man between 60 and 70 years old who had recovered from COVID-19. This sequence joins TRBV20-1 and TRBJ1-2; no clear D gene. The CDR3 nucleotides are TGCAGTGCTACGGGCTACACCTTC. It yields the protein CSATGYTF.